A single T cell receptor (beta chain) is shown here with its context. Its antigen is undetermined. The repertoire was sequenced with immunoSEQ multiplex PCR; TCRdb's copy has only in-frame clones and lacks some. The table has around 370,000 clones, 92% seen once. The data derive from a study of Ad26.COV2.S vaccination and SARS-CoV-2 variants. Overall study results and limits: Similar non-spike TCR breadth was seen in vaccine and placebo recipients. Reportedly, after vaccination the spike-specific CD8+ and CD4+ T cell responses displayed substantial breadth.

Sequencing used peripheral blood, obtained after recovery from COVID-19. The source is a human donor who had recovered from COVID-19.

CDR3 protein: CASSQYTDEQYF. Here the CDR3 DNA reads TGTGCCAGCAGCCAGTACACCGACGAGCAGTACTTC. The chain employs TRBV3-1 (or the pseudogene TRBV3-2) and TRBJ2-7; D is ambiguous. The CDR3 is 12 residues long. CDR1 is LGHDT, CDR2 YNNKEL, per germline (reference sequence). V was trimmed by 3 bases and J by 5 bases, leaving 8 bases between them.